A selection of T cell receptor beta chains follows, all from one sample in a study of beta chain features in type 1 diabetes. The repertoire was sequenced with immunoSEQ multiplex PCR; TCRdb's copy has only in-frame clones and lacks some. The data show fewer than 900,000 clones, with 15% to 20% seen just once and 0.02% to 0.03% held by the top ten. The source material was naive CD4+ T cells from blood. These receptors all come from a young woman in good health. Both conserved end residues are part of each CDR3. A D gene is named only where the DNA matches it firmly. Clone size is not always given. Where it is, it says once, few, many or a class for expanded clones.

CDR3 DNA,CDR3 protein,CDR3 length,J gene,clone size,V gene,D gene
TGTGCCAGCAGTTACTCGAGGGGGTACGAGCAGTACTTC,CASSYSRGYEQYF,13,TRBJ2-7,few,TRBV6-6,-
TGTGCCACCAAGACAGGACTAGCGGGAGATGAGCAGTTCTTC,CATKTGLAGDEQFF,14,TRBJ2-1,few,TRBV19,TRBD2
TGTGCCAGCATTTCGCTCGGGCAGCCGTTCTCTGGGGCCAACGTCCTGACTTTC,CASISLGQPFSGANVLTF,18,TRBJ2-6,-,TRBV28,-
TGCAGTGCTGGACTCTATGAGCAGTTCTTC,CSAGLYEQFF,10,TRBJ2-1,-,TRBV20-1,-
TGTGCCAGCAGCCCTACCAGGGTGCGCACCGGGGAGCTGTTTTTT,CASSPTRVRTGELFF,15,TRBJ2-2,few,TRBV11-2,-
TGTGCCAGCTCACCACCGGTGGACACCGGGGAGCTGTTTTTT,CASSPPVDTGELFF,14,TRBJ2-2,-,TRBV18,-
TGTGCCAGCAGCAACTTTTGGGCTAGCGGAAAAGAGACCCAGTACTTC,CASSNFWASGKETQYF,16,TRBJ2-5,-,TRBV7-2,TRBD2
TGTGCCAGCTCACCGAGCGGGAGGGGCGGTGGGACCTACAATGAGCAGTTCTTC,CASSPSGRGGGTYNEQFF,18,TRBJ2-1,few,TRBV18,TRBD2
TGTGCCAGCAGTGGACAGGCCCCACCGGGTAGCGGGGAGCTGTTTTTT,CASSGQAPPGSGELFF,16,TRBJ2-2,few,TRBV2,-
TGTGCCAGCAGCCCGGGTCTCCGGGAGGATACGCAGTATTTT,CASSPGLREDTQYF,14,TRBJ2-3,-,TRBV5-4,-
TGTGCCAGCAGCTCCCGGCAGTTCTTC,CASSSRQFF,9,TRBJ2-1,-,TRBV6-1,-
TGTGCTAGGGACGGGGTGGGAACCACAGATACGCAGTATTTT,CARDGVGTTDTQYF,14,TRBJ2-3,-,TRBV7-7,-
TGCGCCAGCAGCCAAGTGACCGCAAATACGCAGTATTTT,CASSQVTANTQYF,13,TRBJ2-3,few,TRBV4-1,-
TGTGCCAGCAGCGTCGATGAGGGGACGACCCAGTACTTC,CASSVDEGTTQYF,13,TRBJ2-5,few,TRBV9,-
TGTGCCAGCAGCGTACTGGACGGAAGAGCCTCTGGAAACACCATATATTTT,CASSVLDGRASGNTIYF,17,TRBJ1-3,-,TRBV9,-
TGTGCCAGCAGCACGGCAGGGAGGGGGCGCCTCAACGAGCAGTACTTC,CASSTAGRGRLNEQYF,16,TRBJ2-7,-,TRBV11-2,-
TGTGCCAGCAGCTTACTTGATCCGAACACTGAAGCTTTCTTT,CASSLLDPNTEAFF,14,TRBJ1-1,-,TRBV9,-
TGTGCCAGCAGTTATTTGGCCAGGGACGAGACCCAGTACTTC,CASSYLARDETQYF,14,TRBJ2-5,few,TRBV6-5,-
TGTGCCAGCAGCTCTGAAGCGGGAAGCGGGCGATACAAAAACATTCAGTACTTC,CASSSEAGSGRYKNIQYF,18,TRBJ2-4,-,TRBV7-2,TRBD2
TGTGCCAGCAGTAACCCGACTAAATCGAACTACAATGAGCAGTTCTTC,CASSNPTKSNYNEQFF,16,TRBJ2-1,-,TRBV6-6,-
TGTGCCAGCAGCGGGTACCAAGAGACCCAGTACTTC,CASSGYQETQYF,12,TRBJ2-5,few,TRBV11-2,-
TGTGCCAGCAGCTTAGTTGTAGGGTCGAGCGAAAAACTGTTTTTT,CASSLVVGSSEKLFF,15,TRBJ1-4,few,TRBV7-2,-
TGTGCCAGCAGCCCCCACCGGGCTAGTCAGAACACCGGGGAGCTGTTTTTT,CASSPHRASQNTGELFF,17,TRBJ2-2,-,TRBV4-2,-
TGTGCCAGCAGCACCCCTCAGACAGGAAAGACCTACGAGCAGTACTTC,CASSTPQTGKTYEQYF,16,TRBJ2-7,few,TRBV5-4,-
TGTGCCAGCAGCAAGGGACTAGCGGGAGGGCCCCGCACCGGGGAGCTGTTTTTT,CASSKGLAGGPRTGELFF,18,TRBJ2-2,few,TRBV7-9,TRBD2
TGTGCCAGCAGGGCCGGGACAGGGGTTGAAAGGGGCACTGAAGCTTTCTTT,CASRAGTGVERGTEAFF,17,TRBJ1-1,few,TRBV2,TRBD1
TGTGCCAGCAGCAGGGGACTAGCGGGAGCCTCCTACGAGCAGTACTTC,CASSRGLAGASYEQYF,16,TRBJ2-7,few,TRBV5-4,TRBD2
TGTGCCAGCAGCCCTCCCTATGGGGGACCCGAGCAGTACTTC,CASSPPYGGPEQYF,14,TRBJ2-7,few,TRBV5-6,-
TGTGCCAGCAGCCCGGGACCCCCGTCCCCCCAGTACTTC,CASSPGPPSPQYF,13,TRBJ2-5,-,TRBV7-9,-
TGCAGCTCAGCTCCGGGACAGCACAATGAGCAGTTCTTC,CSSAPGQHNEQFF,13,TRBJ2-1,-,TRBV29-1,TRBD1
TGTGCCATCAGAGACAGGGGCCCCTACAATGAGCAGTTCTTC,CAIRDRGPYNEQFF,14,TRBJ2-1,-,TRBV10-3,TRBD1
TGTGCCAGCTCGCAAATGGACCCCAGCTCCTACGAGCAGTACTTC,CASSQMDPSSYEQYF,15,TRBJ2-7,once,TRBV18,-
TGTGCCAGCAGCCAAAGCTACAGGGGCGAGCAGTACTTC,CASSQSYRGEQYF,13,TRBJ2-7,-,TRBV6-5,TRBD1
TGCACCGTACAGGAGAAGAATGAGCAGTTCTTC,CTVQEKNEQFF,11,TRBJ2-1,-,TRBV20-1,-
TGTGCCAGTAGCCGGGACGGCTTGATGGATCAGCCCCAGCATTTT,CASSRDGLMDQPQHF,15,TRBJ1-5,-,TRBV19,-
TGCGCCAGCAGCCCATGGACTAGCGGATTGGTTGGTGAGCAGTTCTTC,CASSPWTSGLVGEQFF,16,TRBJ2-1,few,TRBV4-3,TRBD2
TGTGCCAGCAGTTTATCCAGCCGGCATAGGGGCTACACCTTC,CASSLSSRHRGYTF,14,TRBJ1-2,-,TRBV27,-
TGTGCCAGCAGCCCGGGTAGCGGGATTTACAATGAGCAGTTCTTC,CASSPGSGIYNEQFF,15,TRBJ2-1,once,TRBV7-9,TRBD2
TGTGCCAGCAGCCAAGGCCTCCCCTACGAGCAGTACTTC,CASSQGLPYEQYF,13,TRBJ2-7,few,TRBV4-2,-
TGTGCCTATACCAGCGGGCCGCCCGGGGAGCTGTTTTTT,CAYTSGPPGELFF,13,TRBJ2-2,few,TRBV28,-
TGTGCCAGCAGCTCACCCTCGGGCGGGAGGGCCTACGAGCAGTACTTC,CASSSPSGGRAYEQYF,16,TRBJ2-7,few,TRBV5-4,TRBD2
TGTGCCAGCAGTGACCGGGACAGGGTTAGGGGCACCTTC,CASSDRDRVRGTF,13,TRBJ1-2,once,TRBV28,TRBD1
TGTGCCAGCAGCCAATTAAGGGGAAGCGGGAGTTACGAGCAGTACTTC,CASSQLRGSGSYEQYF,16,TRBJ2-7,-,TRBV14,TRBD2
TGTGCCAGCAGCTTATCCCTAGCGGGCGCTGAGACCCAGTACTTC,CASSLSLAGAETQYF,15,TRBJ2-5,-,TRBV11-1,TRBD2
TGCGCCAGCAGCCAAGACAACACCTCTCCCTCCTACGAGCAGTACTTC,CASSQDNTSPSYEQYF,16,TRBJ2-7,few,TRBV4-3,-